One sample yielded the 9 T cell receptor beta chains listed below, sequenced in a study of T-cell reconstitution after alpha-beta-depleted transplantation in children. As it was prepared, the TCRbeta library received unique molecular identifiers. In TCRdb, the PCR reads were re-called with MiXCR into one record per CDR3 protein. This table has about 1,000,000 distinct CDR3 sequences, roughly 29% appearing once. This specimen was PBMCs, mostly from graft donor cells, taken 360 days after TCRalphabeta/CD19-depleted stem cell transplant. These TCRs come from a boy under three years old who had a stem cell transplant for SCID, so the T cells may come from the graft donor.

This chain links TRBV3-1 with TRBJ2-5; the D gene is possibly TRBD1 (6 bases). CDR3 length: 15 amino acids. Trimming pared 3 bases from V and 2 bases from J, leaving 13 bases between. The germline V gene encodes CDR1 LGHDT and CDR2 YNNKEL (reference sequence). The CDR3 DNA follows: TGTGCCAGCAGCCAGCGGGTCGGACAGCAAGAGACCCAGTACTTC. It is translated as CASSQRVGQQETQYF.

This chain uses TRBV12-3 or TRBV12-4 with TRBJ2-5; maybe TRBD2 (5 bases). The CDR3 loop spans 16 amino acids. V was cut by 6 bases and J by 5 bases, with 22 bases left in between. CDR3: CASSRPDVAGAETQYF. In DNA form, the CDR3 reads TGTGCCAGCAGCCGCCCGGACGTGGCGGGTGCGGAGACCCAGTACTTC.

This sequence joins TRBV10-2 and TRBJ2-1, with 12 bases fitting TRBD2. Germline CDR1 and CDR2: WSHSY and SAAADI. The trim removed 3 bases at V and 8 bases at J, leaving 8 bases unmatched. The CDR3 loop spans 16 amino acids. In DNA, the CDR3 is TGCGCCAGCAGTGACCCACTAGCGGGGGGCGGGGATGAGCAGTTCTTC. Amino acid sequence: CASSDPLAGGGDEQFF.

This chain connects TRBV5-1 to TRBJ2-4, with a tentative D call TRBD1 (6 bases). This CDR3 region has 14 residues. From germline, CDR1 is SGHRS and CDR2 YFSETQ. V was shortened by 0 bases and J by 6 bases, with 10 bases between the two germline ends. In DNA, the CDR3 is TGCGCCAGCAGCTTGGAGGTGACAGGAAACATTCAGTACTTC. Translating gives CASSLEVTGNIQYF.

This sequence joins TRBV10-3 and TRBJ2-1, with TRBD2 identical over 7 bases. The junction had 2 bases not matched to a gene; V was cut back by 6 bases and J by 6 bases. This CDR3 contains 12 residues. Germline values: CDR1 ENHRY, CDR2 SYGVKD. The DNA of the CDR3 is TGTGCCATCAGCAGCGGGACCAATGAGCAGTTCTTC. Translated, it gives CAISSGTNEQFF.

In DNA form, the CDR3 reads TGTGCCAGCAGAGCCAGCGGTGCCACAGATACGCAGTATTTT. Its protein is CASRASGATDTQYF. V gene TRBV7-8 combines with J gene TRBJ2-3; maybe TRBD2 (5 bases). Germline V CDR1 and CDR2: SGHVS, FQNEAQ. V gave up 6 bases and J gave up 2 bases, with 12 bases separating them. CDR3 length: 14 residues.

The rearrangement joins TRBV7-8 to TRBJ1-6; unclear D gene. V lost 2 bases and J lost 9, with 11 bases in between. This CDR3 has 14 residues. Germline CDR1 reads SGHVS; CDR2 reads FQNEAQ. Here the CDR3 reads CASSLNPNPSPLHF. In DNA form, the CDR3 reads TGTGCCAGCAGCTTAAACCCAAATCCTTCACCCCTCCACTTT.

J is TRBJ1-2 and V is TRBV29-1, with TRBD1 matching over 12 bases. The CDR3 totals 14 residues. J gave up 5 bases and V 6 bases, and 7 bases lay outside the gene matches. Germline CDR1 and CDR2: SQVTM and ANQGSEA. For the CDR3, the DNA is TGCAGCGTGGGGACAGGGGGCAGTGGTTATGGCTACACCTTC. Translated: CSVGTGGSGYGYTF.

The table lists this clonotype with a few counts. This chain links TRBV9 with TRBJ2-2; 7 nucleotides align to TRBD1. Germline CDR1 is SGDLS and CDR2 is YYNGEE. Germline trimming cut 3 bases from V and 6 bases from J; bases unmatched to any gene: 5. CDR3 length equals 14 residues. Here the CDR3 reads CASSARQGPGELFF. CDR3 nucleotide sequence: TGTGCCAGCAGCGCCAGACAGGGACCCGGGGAGCTGTTTTTT.